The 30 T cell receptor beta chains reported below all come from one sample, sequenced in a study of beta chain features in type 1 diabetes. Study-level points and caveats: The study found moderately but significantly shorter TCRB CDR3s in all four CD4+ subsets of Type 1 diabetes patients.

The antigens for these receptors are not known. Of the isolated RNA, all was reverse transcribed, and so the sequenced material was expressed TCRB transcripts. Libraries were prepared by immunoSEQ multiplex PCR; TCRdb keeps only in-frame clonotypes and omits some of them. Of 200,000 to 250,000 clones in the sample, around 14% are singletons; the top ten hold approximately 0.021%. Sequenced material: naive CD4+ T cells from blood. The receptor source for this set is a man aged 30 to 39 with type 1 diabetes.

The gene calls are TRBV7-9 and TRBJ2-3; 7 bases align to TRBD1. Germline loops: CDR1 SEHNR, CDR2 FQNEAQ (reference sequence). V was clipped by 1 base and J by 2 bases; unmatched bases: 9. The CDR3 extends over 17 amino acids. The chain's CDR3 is CASSLVKGQSFTDTQYF. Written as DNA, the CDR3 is TGTGCCAGCAGCTTAGTTAAGGGACAGAGCTTCACAGATACGCAGTATTTT.

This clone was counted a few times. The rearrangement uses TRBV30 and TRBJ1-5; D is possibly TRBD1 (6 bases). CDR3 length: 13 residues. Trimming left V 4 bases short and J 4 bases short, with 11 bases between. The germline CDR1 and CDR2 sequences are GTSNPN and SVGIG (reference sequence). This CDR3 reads CAWKQQGNQPQHF. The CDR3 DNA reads TGTGCCTGGAAGCAACAGGGTAATCAGCCCCAGCATTTT.

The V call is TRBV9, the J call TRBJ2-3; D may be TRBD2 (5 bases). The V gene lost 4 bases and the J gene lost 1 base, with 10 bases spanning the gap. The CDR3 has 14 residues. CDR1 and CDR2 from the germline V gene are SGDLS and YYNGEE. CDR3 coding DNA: TGTGCCAGCAGCTTCCTTAGCGGCACAGATACGCAGTATTTT. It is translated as CASSFLSGTDTQYF.

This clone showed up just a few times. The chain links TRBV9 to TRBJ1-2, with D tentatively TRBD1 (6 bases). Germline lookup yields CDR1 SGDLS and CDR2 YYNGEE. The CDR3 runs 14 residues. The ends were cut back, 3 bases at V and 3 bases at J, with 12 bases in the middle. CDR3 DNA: TGTGCCAGCAGCGCCCAACAGGGATACTATGGCTACACCTTC. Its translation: CASSAQQGYYGYTF.

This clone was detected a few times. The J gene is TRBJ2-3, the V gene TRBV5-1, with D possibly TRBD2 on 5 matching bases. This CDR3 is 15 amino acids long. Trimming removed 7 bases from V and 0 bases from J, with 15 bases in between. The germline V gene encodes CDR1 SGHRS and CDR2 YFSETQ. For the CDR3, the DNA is TGCGCCAGCGGGAGTAACGGGCCTAGCACAGATACGCAGTATTTT. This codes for CASGSNGPSTDTQYF.

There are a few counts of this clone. CDR3 coding DNA: TGTGCCAGCAGCTTAGTTTCAGGGGTGAACACTGAAGCTTTCTTT. Protein product: CASSLVSGVNTEAFF. The rearrangement links TRBV7-2 to TRBJ1-1; tentatively, D is TRBD1 (6 bases). Trimming cost V 1 base and J 0 bases, with 9 bases left between them. This CDR3 is built from 15 residues. Per germline, CDR1 SGHTA and CDR2 FQGNSA.

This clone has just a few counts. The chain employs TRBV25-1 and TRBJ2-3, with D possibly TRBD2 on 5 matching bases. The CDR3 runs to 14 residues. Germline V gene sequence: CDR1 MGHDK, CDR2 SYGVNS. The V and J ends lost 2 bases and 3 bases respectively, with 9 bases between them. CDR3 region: CASSEDGITDTQYF. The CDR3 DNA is TGTGCCAGCAGTGAAGACGGGATTACAGATACGCAGTATTTT.

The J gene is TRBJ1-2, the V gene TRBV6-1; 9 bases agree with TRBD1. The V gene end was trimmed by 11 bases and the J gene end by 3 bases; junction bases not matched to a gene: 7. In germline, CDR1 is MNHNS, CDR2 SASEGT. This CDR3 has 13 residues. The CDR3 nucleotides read TGTGCCGCGGGGAGGGACAGGGACTATGGCTACACCTTC. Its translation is CAAGRDRDYGYTF.

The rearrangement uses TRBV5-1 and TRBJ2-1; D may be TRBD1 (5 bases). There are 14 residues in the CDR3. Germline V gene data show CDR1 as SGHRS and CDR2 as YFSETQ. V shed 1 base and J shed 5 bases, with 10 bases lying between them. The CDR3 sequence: CASSLFRADNEQFF. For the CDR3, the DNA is TGCGCCAGCAGCTTGTTCAGGGCGGACAATGAGCAGTTCTTC.

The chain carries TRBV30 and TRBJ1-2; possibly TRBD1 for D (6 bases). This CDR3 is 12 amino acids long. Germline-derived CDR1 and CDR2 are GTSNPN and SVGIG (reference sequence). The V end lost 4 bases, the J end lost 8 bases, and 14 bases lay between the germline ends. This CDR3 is CAWIQMTGGYTF. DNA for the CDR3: TGTGCCTGGATCCAAATGACAGGCGGCTACACCTTC.

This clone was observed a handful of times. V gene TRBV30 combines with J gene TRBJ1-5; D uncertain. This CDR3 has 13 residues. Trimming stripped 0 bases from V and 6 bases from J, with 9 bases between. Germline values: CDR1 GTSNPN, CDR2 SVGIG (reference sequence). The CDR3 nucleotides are TGTGCCTGGAGTGTACGAGAGGGTCAGCCCCAGCATTTT. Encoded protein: CAWSVREGQPQHF.

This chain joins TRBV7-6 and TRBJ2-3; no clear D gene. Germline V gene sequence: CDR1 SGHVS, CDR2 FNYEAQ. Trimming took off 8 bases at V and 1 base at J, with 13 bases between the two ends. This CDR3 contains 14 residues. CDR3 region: CASGLEAGTDTQYF. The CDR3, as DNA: TGTGCCAGCGGCCTTGAGGCGGGCACAGATACGCAGTATTTT.

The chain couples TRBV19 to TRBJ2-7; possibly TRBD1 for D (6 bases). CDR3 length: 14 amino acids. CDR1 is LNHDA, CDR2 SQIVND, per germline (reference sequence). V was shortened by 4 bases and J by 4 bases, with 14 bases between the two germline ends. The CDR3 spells CASSTLGQSYEQYF. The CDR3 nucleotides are TGTGCCAGTAGTACCCTAGGACAGAGTTACGAGCAGTACTTC.

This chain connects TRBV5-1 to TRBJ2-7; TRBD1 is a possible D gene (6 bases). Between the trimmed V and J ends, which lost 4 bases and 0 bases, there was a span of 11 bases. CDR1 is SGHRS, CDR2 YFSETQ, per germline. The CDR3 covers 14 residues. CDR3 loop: CASSITGSSYEQYF. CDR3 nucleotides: TGCGCCAGCAGCATCACAGGGAGCTCCTACGAGCAGTACTTC.

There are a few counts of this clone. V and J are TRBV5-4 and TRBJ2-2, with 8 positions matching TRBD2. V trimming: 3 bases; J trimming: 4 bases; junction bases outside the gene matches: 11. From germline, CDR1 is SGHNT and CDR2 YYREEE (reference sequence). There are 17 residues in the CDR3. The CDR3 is CASSSGFRGGSTGELFF. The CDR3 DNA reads TGTGCCAGCAGCTCCGGTTTCCGGGGGGGGTCCACCGGGGAGCTGTTTTTT.

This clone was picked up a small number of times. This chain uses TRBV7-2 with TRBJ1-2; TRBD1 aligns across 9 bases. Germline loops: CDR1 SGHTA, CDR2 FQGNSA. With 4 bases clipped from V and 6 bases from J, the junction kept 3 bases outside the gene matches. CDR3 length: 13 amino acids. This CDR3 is CASSSWTGDGYTF. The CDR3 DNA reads TGTGCCAGCAGCTCATGGACAGGGGATGGCTACACCTTC.

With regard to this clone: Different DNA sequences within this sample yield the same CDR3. CDR3 loop: CASSPSETQYF. For the CDR3, the DNA is TGTGCCAGCAGCCCTTCCGAGACCCAGTACTTC. This chain connects TRBV6-6 to TRBJ2-5; D gene uncertain. V was clipped by 6 bases and J by 5 bases, with 7 bases between them. Germline values: CDR1 MNHNY, CDR2 SVGAGI (reference sequence). This CDR3 comprises 11 residues.

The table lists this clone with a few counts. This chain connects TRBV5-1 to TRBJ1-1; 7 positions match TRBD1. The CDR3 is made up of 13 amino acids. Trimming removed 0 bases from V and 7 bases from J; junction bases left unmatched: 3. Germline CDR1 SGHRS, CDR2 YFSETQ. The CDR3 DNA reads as TGCGCCAGCAGCTTGGAGGGACAGCTTGAAGCTTTCTTT. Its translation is CASSLEGQLEAFF.

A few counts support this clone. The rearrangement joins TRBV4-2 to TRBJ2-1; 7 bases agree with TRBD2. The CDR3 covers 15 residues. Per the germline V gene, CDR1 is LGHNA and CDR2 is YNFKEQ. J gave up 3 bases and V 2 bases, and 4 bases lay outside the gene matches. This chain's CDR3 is CASSQWGGSYNEQFF. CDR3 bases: TGTGCCAGCAGCCAATGGGGCGGGAGCTACAATGAGCAGTTCTTC.

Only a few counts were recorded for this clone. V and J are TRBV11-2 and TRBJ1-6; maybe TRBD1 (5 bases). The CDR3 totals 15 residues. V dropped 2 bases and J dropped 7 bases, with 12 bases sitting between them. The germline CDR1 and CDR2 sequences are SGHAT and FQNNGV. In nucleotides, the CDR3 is TGTGCCAGCAGCTTAATAGGGGAAGGGAATTCACCCCTCCACTTT. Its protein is CASSLIGEGNSPLHF.

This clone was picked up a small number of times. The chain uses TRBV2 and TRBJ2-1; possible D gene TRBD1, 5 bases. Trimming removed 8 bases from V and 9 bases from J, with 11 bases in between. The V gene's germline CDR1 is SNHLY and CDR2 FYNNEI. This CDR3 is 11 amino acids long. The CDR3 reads CASGRAIEQFF. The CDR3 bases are TGTGCCAGCGGCAGGGCAATTGAGCAGTTCTTC.

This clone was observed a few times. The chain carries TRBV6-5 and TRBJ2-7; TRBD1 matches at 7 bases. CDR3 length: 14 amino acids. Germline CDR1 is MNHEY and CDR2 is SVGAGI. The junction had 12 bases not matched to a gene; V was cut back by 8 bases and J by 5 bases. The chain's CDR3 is CASGPMDRLHEQYF. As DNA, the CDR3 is TGTGCCAGCGGTCCGATGGACAGGCTCCACGAGCAGTACTTC.

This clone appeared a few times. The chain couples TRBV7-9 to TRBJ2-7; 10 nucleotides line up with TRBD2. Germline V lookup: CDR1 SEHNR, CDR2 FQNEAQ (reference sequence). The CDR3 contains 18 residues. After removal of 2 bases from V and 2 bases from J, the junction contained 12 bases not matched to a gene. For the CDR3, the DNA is TGTGCCAGCAGCTTATCGAGGGGTGAGCTAGCGGGGGCCTACGAGCAGTACTTC. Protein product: CASSLSRGELAGAYEQYF. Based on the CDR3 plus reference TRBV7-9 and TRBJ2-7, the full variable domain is DTGVSQNPRHKITKRGQNVTFRCDPISEHNRLYWYRQTLGQGPEFLTYFQNEAQLEKSRLLSDRFSAERPKGSFSTLEIQRTEQGDSAMYLCASSLSRGELAGAYEQYFGPGTRLTVT.

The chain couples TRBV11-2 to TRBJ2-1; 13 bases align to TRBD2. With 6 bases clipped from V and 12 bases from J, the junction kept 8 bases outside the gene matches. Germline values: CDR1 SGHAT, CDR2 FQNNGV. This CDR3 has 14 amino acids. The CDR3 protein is CASRLLAGGPGQFF. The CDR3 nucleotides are TGTGCCAGCAGGCTACTAGCGGGAGGGCCGGGGCAGTTCTTC.

As DNA, the CDR3 is TGCGCCAGCAGCTTGGAGTCAGGGGACGGGAACACTGAAGCTTTCTTT. Protein sequence: CASSLESGDGNTEAFF. The V gene is TRBV5-1, the J gene TRBJ1-1; possible D gene TRBD1, 6 bases. Germline CDR1 SGHRS, CDR2 YFSETQ. CDR3 length equals 16 residues. V lost 0 bases and J lost 1, with 13 bases in between.

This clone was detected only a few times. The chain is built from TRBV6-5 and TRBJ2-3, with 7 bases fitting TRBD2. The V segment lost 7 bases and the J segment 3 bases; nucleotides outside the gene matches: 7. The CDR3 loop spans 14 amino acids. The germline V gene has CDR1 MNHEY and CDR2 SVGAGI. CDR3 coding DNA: TGTGCCAGCACCCCCGGGGGGTCGACAGATACGCAGTATTTT. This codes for CASTPGGSTDTQYF.

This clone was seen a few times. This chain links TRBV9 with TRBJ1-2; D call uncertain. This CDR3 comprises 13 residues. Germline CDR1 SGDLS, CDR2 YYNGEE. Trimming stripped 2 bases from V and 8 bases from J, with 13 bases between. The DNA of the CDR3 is TGTGCCAGCAGCGTCGACACCCGTGACGGCTACACCTTC. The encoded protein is CASSVDTRDGYTF.

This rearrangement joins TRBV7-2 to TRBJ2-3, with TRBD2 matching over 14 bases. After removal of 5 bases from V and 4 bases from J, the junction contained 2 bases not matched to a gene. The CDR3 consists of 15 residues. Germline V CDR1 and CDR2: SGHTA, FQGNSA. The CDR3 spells CASSLGLAGADTQYF. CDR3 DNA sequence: TGTGCCAGCAGCCTGGGACTAGCGGGGGCAGATACGCAGTATTTT.

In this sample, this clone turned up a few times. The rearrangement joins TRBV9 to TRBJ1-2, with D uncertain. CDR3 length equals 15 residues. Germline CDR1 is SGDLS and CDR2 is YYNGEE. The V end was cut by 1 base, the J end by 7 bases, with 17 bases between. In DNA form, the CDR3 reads TGTGCCAGCAGCGTACGCCATCCGAGTTTCCCTGGCTACACCTTC. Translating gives CASSVRHPSFPGYTF.

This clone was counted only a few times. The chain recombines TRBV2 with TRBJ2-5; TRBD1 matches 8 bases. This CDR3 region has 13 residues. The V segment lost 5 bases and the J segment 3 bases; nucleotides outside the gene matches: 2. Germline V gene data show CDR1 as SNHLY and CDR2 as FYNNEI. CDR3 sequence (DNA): TGTGCCAGCAGTTCACAGGGGGAAGAGACCCAGTACTTC. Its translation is CASSSQGEETQYF.